This T cell receptor (beta chain) was sequenced during a study of spatial heterogeneity in lung cancer. Across the study: Alpha-chain detections were consistently fewer than beta-chain detections among the sequences. More than eight raw reads, on average, carried each unique TCR and UMI combination.

All TCR cDNA molecules were individually tagged with a unique molecular identifier. TCRdb re-derived calls from the 5' RACE reads in MiXCR, one entry per CDR3 protein. The sample has almost 75,000 distinct CDR3 sequences; about an eighth are singletons. The sample holds many counts of this clonotype. Time point defined: sample taken at primary tumor resection. Frozen PBMC, nontumor lung or tumor provided whole RNA, which was sequenced unsorted. The donor population consisted of approximately 70 patients with untreated, early-stage non-small cell lung cancer. Specimen: PBMCs, collected at surgery. This clonotype was obtained from a male donor with early-stage non-small cell lung cancer.

The CDR3 DNA sequence: TGTGCCAGCAGCGCGGGGCTAGCGGGCCTCTCCCAGCTGTTTTTT. Residues: CASSAGLAGLSQLFF. The rearrangement joins TRBV9 to TRBJ2-2, with TRBD2 matching 8 bases. V was clipped by 3 bases and J by 12 bases; unmatched bases: 13. CDR3 length: 15 residues. Germline CDR1 and CDR2: SGDLS and YYNGEE.